A single sample gave rise to the 6 T cell receptor beta chains below, sequenced in a study of neoadjuvant anti-PD-1 for oral cavity cancer (dated by TCRdb to the early 2020s). The time point label, read with the paper, signifies: after neoadjuvant nivolumab, at surgical resection. Libraries were prepared through the immunoSEQ multiplex PCR assay. What TCRdb holds here is the immuneACCESS table cut down to in-frame rearrangements. Part of the clones is not present; checked against another copy, under half of the missing clones reflect an unresolved V gene, and the others are unexplained. Counted in this sample were over 14,000 clones; 74% of them appeared once. The ten largest account for 2.9% of the sample. The sequences come from PBMCs, collected after nivolumab (anti-PD-1) treatment. Every receptor here comes from a person between 40 and 85 years old with oral cavity squamous cell carcinoma.

V and J are TRBV6-1 and TRBJ2-5; 9 bases agree with TRBD1. The CDR3 extends over 14 amino acids. Germline V gives CDR1 MNHNS, CDR2 SASEGT. J lost 4 bases, V lost 6 bases, and 6 bases had no gene match. CDR3 coding DNA: TGTGCCAGCAGCCGGGGACAGGGTTTAGAGACCCAGTACTTC. Its protein product is CASSRGQGLETQYF.

The chain joins TRBV28 to TRBJ2-2; 8 bases match TRBD1. Germline V gives CDR1 MDHEN, CDR2 SYDVKM. With 6 bases clipped from V and 4 bases from J, the junction kept 10 bases outside the gene matches. This CDR3 is built from 16 residues. The CDR3 DNA reads as TGTGCCAGCAGCCGCGGACAGGGACGGAGCACCGGGGAGCTGTTTTTT. Protein product: CASSRGQGRSTGELFF.

The V and J genes are TRBV11-2 and TRBJ1-4; TRBD1 agrees at 8 bases. V was clipped by 3 bases and J by 8 bases; unmatched bases: 5. Germline V lookup: CDR1 SGHAT, CDR2 FQNNGV. The CDR3 runs to 14 residues. CDR3 in amino acids: CASSFGQGGEKLFF. Here the CDR3 DNA reads TGTGCCAGCAGCTTCGGACAGGGCGGGGAAAAACTGTTTTTT.

The chain employs TRBV30 and TRBJ2-7, with D possibly matching TRBD2 (5 bases). V was pared by 0 bases and J by 9 bases, with 12 bases between. The CDR3 runs to 12 residues. CDR1 and CDR2 (germline): GTSNPN, SVGIG (reference sequence). This chain's CDR3 is CAWSVARAGQYF. The CDR3 DNA reads as TGTGCCTGGAGTGTAGCAAGGGCGGGGCAGTACTTC.

The chain joins TRBV7-3 to TRBJ2-3; D not certain. Trimming pared 4 bases from V and 2 bases from J, leaving 4 bases between. The CDR3 is 12 amino acids. Germline V gene lookup returns CDR1 SGHTA and CDR2 FQGTGA. The CDR3 DNA is TGTGCCAGCAGCTCTACCACAGATACGCAGTATTTT. Translation gives CASSSTTDTQYF.

The rearrangement links TRBV2 to TRBJ1-1, with a tentative D call TRBD1 (6 bases). V dropped 9 bases and J dropped 1 base, with 12 bases sitting between them. Per germline, CDR1 SNHLY and CDR2 FYNNEI. The CDR3 extends over 13 amino acids. The CDR3 region has the DNA TGTGCCAGGAACAGGGAGGCGAACACTGAAGCTTTCTTT. Amino acids: CARNREANTEAFF.